This T cell receptor beta chain is drawn from a study of OX40 agonist ivuxolimab in advanced cancers. Regarding the complete study: Ivuxolimab was an agonistic, fully human IgG2 monoclonal antibody directed against OX40 (CD134), a costimulatory receptor. In the dose-escalation cohort, 70% to 85% of patients were male, and the mean age was roughly 60 years, with a range of roughly 20 to 80. Prior anti-PD-1, anti-PD-L1 or anti-CTLA-4 therapy was permitted, and checkpoint inhibitors had been received by around 39% of dose-escalation patients. Of the approximately 50 dose-escalation patients, hepatocellular carcinoma was present in about 20, melanoma in around 15, renal cell carcinoma in 9 and head and neck cancer in 9. Partial responses occurred in three dose-escalation patients: two with cutaneous melanoma and one with hepatocellular carcinoma. The paper covers the monotherapy dose-escalation part of the phase I ivuxolimab trial, which included N of about 56 patients. Intravenous ivuxolimab was administered to patients every 2 weeks at six dose levels: 0.01, 0.1, 0.3, 1.5, 3 and 10 mg/kg. The point of sequencing TCRbeta in the periphery was to test whether ivuxolimab changed TCR sequence diversity and drove clonal T-cell expansion.

CDR1 and CDR2, looked up from the germline V gene, are SGHRS and YFSETQ. Spanning cysteine to phenylalanine, the CDR3 consists of 13 amino acids. The retained sequence is limited to the CDR3, 39 bases, with the frame set at the first base. V drops 1 base and J drops 5 bases, leaving 9 bases in between. Patients with a history of autoimmune disease or receiving systemic immunosuppression were excluded from the trial. In every dose cohort, peripheral blood was drawn for TCR sequencing at baseline, cycle 4 day 1, and cycle 7 day 1. The samples were taken from a phase I, first-in-human, multicenter, open-label dose-escalation trial of ivuxolimab. Adults with locally advanced or metastatic melanoma, renal cell carcinoma, hepatocellular carcinoma or head and neck squamous cell carcinoma were enrolled in the trial. CD4+ and CD8+ T cells were sorted separately from peripheral blood before TCR sequencing.

The full study reports these points: In the 0.1-3.0 mg/kg groups, partial responders had among the lowest normalized peripheral clonal expansion, particularly in CD8+ T cells. Low levels of normalized T-cell clonal expansion were also seen in some patients who did not respond. Clonal expansion of both CD4+ and CD8+ blood T cells was observed from baseline to week 6 at doses 0.1 to 3.0 mg/kg. On average, CD8+ T cells showed more expanded clones than CD4+ T cells after ivuxolimab. Which antigens the clonally expanded peripheral T cells were specific for was not determined.

Genomic DNA was isolated from the sorted cells so that the TCRbeta CDR3 region could be sequenced. The immunoSEQ Assay was used to sequence the TCRbeta CDR3 regions. As stored in TCRdb, this immuneACCESS dataset retains in-frame rearrangements with V and J assigned. A fraction of the clones does not appear; measured against another copy, unresolved V genes explain less than half of the discrepancy, and the remainder lacks a known reason. The sample records tens of thousands of clones, roughly four fifths of which are singletons. Together, the top ten hold 4% to 6% of the sample. Regarding this clone: The antigen it binds to is not known. No base quality values were provided; no much bigger clone lies one nucleotide off.

The chain uses TRBV5-1 and TRBJ1-2; no confident D gene assignment can be made. The source is an adult with an advanced solid tumor such as melanoma, head and neck, liver or kidney cancer. The sample was CD4+ or CD8+ T cells sorted from blood, taken in a trial of the OX40 agonist ivuxolimab. The base sequence is TGCGCCAGCAGCTTGTCGTCCGGATATGGCTACACCTTC. It translates as CASSLSSGYGYTF.